This TCR beta chain was sequenced for a study of PD-1 and CTLA-4 blockade in melanoma. Sequencing used immunoSEQ multiplex PCR; TCRdb keeps in-frame clones, though not all of them. The sample holds approximately 33,000 clones, 85% to 95% seen once. Trimming left V 5 bases short and J 9 bases short, with 8 bases between. CDR1 DFQATT and CDR2 SNEGSKA come from the germline V gene (reference sequence). The CDR3 covers 10 residues. This TCR derives from a human donor with melanoma. The V call is TRBV20-1, the J call TRBJ2-1, with D perhaps TRBD1 or TRBD2 (5 bases each). Sequencing used CD8+ T cells from peripheral blood, obtained from a patient given anti-PD-1 treatment. The CDR3 DNA is TGCAGTGCTTTTGGGGGTGAGCAGTTCTTC. Translation gives CSAFGGEQFF.